This T cell receptor (beta chain) was recovered during a study of T cells in Graves' hyperthyroidism and ophthalmopathy. Amplified TCR beta CDR3 regions came from RNA transcripts. First-round RT-PCR with HTBI primers amplified the TCR CDR3 region. TCRdb passed the multiplex PCR reads through MiXCR, listing each CDR3 protein once. The table shows around 300,000 distinct CDR3 sequences, with 15% to 20% occurring only once. There are many counts of this clonotype. Its matching antigen is unknown. Study results and caveats: Peripheral blood also featured most of the thyroid clonotypes expanded above 0.001.

The sequencing sample was made of blood. This TCR came from a man between 50 and 59 years old with Graves' ophthalmopathy.

CDR3 amino acids: CASIVWRVGNTEAFF. The DNA for the CDR3 is TGTGCCAGCATCGTCTGGAGAGTGGGTAACACTGAAGCTTTCTTT. V is TRBV28 and J is TRBJ1-1; no firm D call. This CDR3 spans 15 amino acids. Germline values: CDR1 MDHEN, CDR2 SYDVKM. V lost 7 bases, J lost 2 bases, and 17 bases lay in between.